This T cell receptor beta chain was identified in a study of blood T cell repertoires in COVID-19 (dated by TCRdb to the early 2020s). Regarding the study in general: Samples from collaborators originated in the United States, Italy and Spain and spanned both the acute and convalescent phases of COVID-19. Sample metadata almost always included a de-identified subject ID, COVID-19 status, age in years and sex. The prospective study material was composed of cDNA or gDNA derived from T cells, B-cell-depleted T cells, or PBMCs. HLA class I and class II types, where available, came from metadata supplied by the sample provider rather than from assay-based typing. Samples were obtained from the ongoing ImmuneRACE study (first 160 participants) and from 1,200 or so subjects provided by 6 global collaborators. The dataset comprised deeply sampled blood TCRbeta repertoires from subjects exposed to, actively infected with, or recovered from COVID-19. The repertoires were made available in a free public database intended to serve as a resource for research on the immune response to SARS-CoV-2. The full study reports these points: How much clinical and demographic metadata was included differed by source and by participant, and the metadata was provided uncurated.

Collaborating institutions collected whole blood in K2EDTA tubes following their own protocols. For TCRbeta analysis, collaborator samples were shipped as frozen whole blood, as isolated PBMCs, or as DNA extracted from either sample type. On this clone: The antigen it recognizes is unknown. No much larger clone exists at a distance of one base, and base qualities are not known.

The immunoSEQ Assay, a bias-controlled multiplex PCR, was used to amplify TCRbeta CDR3 regions from genomic DNA. The study's processing was this. The number of nucleated cells in each sample was estimated by amplification of reference gene primers within the assay. To quantify the absolute abundance of each unique TCRbeta CDR3 rearrangement, sequence reads were collapsed and filtered. For each sample, productive Simpson clonality was calculated as the square root of Simpson's diversity index across productive rearrangements. TCRdb limited this immuneACCESS table to in-frame rearrangements with V and J called. A share of clones is missing; checked studies link under half to unresolved V genes, and the rest is unexplained. V and J calls and clone size are copied from that table; D and trimming were computed from the DNA. The sample contains more than 250,000 clones, about 82% of them found a single time. Together, the top ten hold about 1.6% of the sample.

Reading the germline V gene gives CDR1 SQVTM and CDR2 ANQGSEA. V and J lose 7 bases and 5 bases, and a span of 22 bases separates them. The CDR3 contains 15 residues, cysteine and phenylalanine counted. The CDR3 DNA has 45 bases and is translated from base 1. The sequence joins TRBV29-1 to TRBJ2-3; TRBD2 is a possible D gene, resting on 6 matching bases. Material: peripheral blood. This TCR was recovered from a woman in her fifties or sixties with acute or convalescent COVID-19. CDR3 region: CSAGTPSSVGDTQYF. The DNA reads TGCAGCGCTGGTACCCCGTCTAGCGTTGGAGATACGCAGTATTTT.